This entry features one T cell receptor (beta chain) sequence. Measured with immunoSEQ multiplex PCR; TCRdb has only the in-frame clones, and not every one. The table has thousands of clones, more than 70% seen once. The CDR3 has 13 residues. Germline assignment: CDR1 MNHEY and CDR2 SVGAGI. V was cut by 7 bases and J by 0 bases, with 7 bases left in between. The sample belongs to a study of control samples from healthy donors and cancer patients. The chain links TRBV6-5 to TRBJ1-3; D unresolved. Sequenced input: formalin-fixed, paraffin-embedded tissue. This receptor was obtained from a male donor with melanoma. The CDR3 coding sequence is TGTGCCAGCACTGGGAGCTCTGGAAACACCATATATTTT. Translating it yields CASTGSSGNTIYF.